This T cell receptor beta chain was sequenced in a study of blood T cells in healthy people across ages. V lost 11 bases and J 2 bases, leaving 15 bases between the germline ends. Germline CDR1 and CDR2: MNHEY and SMNVEV (reference sequence). The CDR3 is 13 residues long. Through a sample-barcoded 5' primer and a J-beta primer mix, a second PCR was run for roughly 7 to 12 cycles. TCRdb re-derived calls from the 5' RACE reads in MiXCR, one entry per CDR3 protein. The repertoire holds over 1,200,000 distinct CDR3 sequences, with approximately 59% as singletons. This clonotype was observed a few times. Sequencing was done on a sample of blood. The origin of this receptor is a man between 18 and 29 years old in good health. The chain carries TRBV27 and TRBJ1-2; a weak D match, TRBD1 (6 bases). The CDR3, as DNA: TGTGCCTCCGTGGGGGCGGCCAACTATGGCTACACCTTC. Translation: CASVGAANYGYTF.